This T cell receptor (beta chain) was obtained from a study of neoadjuvant anti-PD-1 for oral cavity cancer (dated by TCRdb to about 2021). About the investigation overall: Three to four biweekly doses of nivolumab at 3 mg/kg were mostly administered to patients before curative-intent surgical resection. A roughly 34% response rate was observed in the parent correlative cohort, in which 12 patients were included. A fourth nivolumab dose was given around day 43 to patients without progression, and definitive surgical resection was performed in those patients on days 50-56. Responders were defined as patients with complete response, partial response or stable disease by RECIST 1.1; non-responders were defined as patients with progression. The study at large found these results: Larger post-treatment sizes of preexisting intratumoral clones correlated with greater tumor shrinkage, suggesting expansion of preexisting clones contributed to response. The TCR analyses had only a few patients in each response group, and the authors called for validation in larger cohorts. Higher pretreatment blood TCRbeta clonality and lower post-treatment tumor TCRbeta clonality were correlated with higher pretreatment blood Treg/Th17 ratios.

This clone was seen a few times. The target of this receptor is not known. No base qualities exist here, and no much larger clone lies one base off it. The sample's time point, from its label and the paper: after neoadjuvant nivolumab, at surgical resection. None of the patients had received prior systemic or radiation treatment, and all were newly diagnosed with stage II-IVA oral cavity squamous cell carcinoma. The cohort consisted of patients with HPV-negative, locally advanced oral cavity squamous cell carcinoma. Samples came from a longitudinal correlative study of a single-arm phase II trial of neoadjuvant nivolumab in oral cavity squamous cell carcinoma. Subject-matched pre- and post-treatment PBMCs and tumors from three responders and three non-responders underwent genomic DNA-based TCRbeta sequencing. The Maxwell RSC DNA from Tissue kit was used to isolate genomic DNA from tumor tissue. For survey sequencing of tumor libraries, mostly about 4.6 ug of input genomic DNA was used, and two replicates were run per sample. TCRbeta libraries were prepared with the immunoSEQ hsTCRbeta kit according to the manufacturer's instructions. An Illumina NovaSeq 6000 S4 flow cell was used to sequence the final libraries, which had first been combined to 3 nM. On the study's bioinformatics: Raw data preprocessing and quality control were performed with the immunoSEQ Analyzer. The analysis was restricted to productive rearrangements, with each unique CDR3 amino acid sequence defining a clonotype. Using the R package tcR, the researchers computed the Gini-Simpson index as their estimate of repertoire clonality. Student's t test was used to compare Gini indices, while Pearson correlation assessed associations with tumor size change. TCRdb mirrors the immuneACCESS table, restricted to in-frame sequences. Some clones are absent from its copies; in checked studies, under half trace to an unresolved V gene, and the reason for the others is unknown. D and trimming were read from the DNA, whereas the V and J calls and clone size are those reported in that table. The sample table holds more than 30,000 clones, of which roughly 35% were seen once. Roughly 16% of the sample goes to the ten largest clones.

The source was tumor tissue, collected after nivolumab (anti-PD-1) treatment. This sequence originates from a person between 35 and 79 years old with oral cavity squamous cell carcinoma.

The DNA sequence is as follows: TGTGCCAGCAGCTTAATGGGCAATCAGCCCCAGCATTTT. Protein translation: CASSLMGNQPQHF. The chain is assembled from TRBV7-2 and TRBJ1-5; no D gene is confidently identified. From the germline V gene, CDR1 is SGHTA and CDR2 is FQGNSA. The V and J ends are trimmed by 2 bases and 2 bases, leaving 4 bases between them. The CDR3, cysteine through phenylalanine, is 13 amino acids long. The kept DNA is CDR3 alone, 39 bases in frame from the first base. Joined to the reference TRBV7-2 and TRBJ1-5 proteins, this CDR3 gives the full variable domain: GAGVSQSPSNKVTEKGKDVELRCDPISGHTALYWYRQSLGQGLEFLIYFQGNSAPDKSGLPSDRFSAERTGGSVSTLTIQRTQQEDSAVYLCASSLMGNQPQHFGDGTRLSIL.